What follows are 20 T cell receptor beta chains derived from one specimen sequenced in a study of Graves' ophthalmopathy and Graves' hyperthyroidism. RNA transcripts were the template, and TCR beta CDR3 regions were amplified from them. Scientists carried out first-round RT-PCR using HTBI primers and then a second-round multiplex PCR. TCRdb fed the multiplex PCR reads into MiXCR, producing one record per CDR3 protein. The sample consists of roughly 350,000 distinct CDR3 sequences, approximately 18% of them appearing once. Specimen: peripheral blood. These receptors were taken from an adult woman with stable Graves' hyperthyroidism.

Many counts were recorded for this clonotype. CDR3 DNA sequence: TGTGCCAGCAGCGCCCTCCGACGGACCTACGAGCAGTACTTC. As protein: CASSALRRTYEQYF. V gene TRBV7-8 combines with J gene TRBJ2-7; unclear D gene. V lost 5 bases and J lost 2, with 13 bases in between. CDR1 is SGHVS and CDR2 is FQNEAQ in the germline V gene. The CDR3 is 14 residues long. The variable domain in full, with the rest retrieved from reference TRBV7-8 and TRBJ2-7, is GAGVSQSPRYKVAKRGQDVALRCDPISGHVSLFWYQQALGQGPEFLTYFQNEAQLDKSGLPSDRFFAERPEGSVSTLKIQRTQQEDSAVYLCASSALRRTYEQYFGPGTRLTVT.

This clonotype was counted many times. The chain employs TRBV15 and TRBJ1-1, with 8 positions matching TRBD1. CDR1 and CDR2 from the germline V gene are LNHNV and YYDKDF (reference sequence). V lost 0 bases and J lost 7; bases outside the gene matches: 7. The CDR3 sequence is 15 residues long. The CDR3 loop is CATSREGRGRNEAFF. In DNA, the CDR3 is TGTGCCACCAGCAGAGAAGGCAGGGGGCGGAATGAAGCTTTCTTT.

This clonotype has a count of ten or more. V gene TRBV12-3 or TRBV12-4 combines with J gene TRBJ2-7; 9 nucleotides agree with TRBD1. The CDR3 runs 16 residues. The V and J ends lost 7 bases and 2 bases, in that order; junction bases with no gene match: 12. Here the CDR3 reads CASTLLPWTGAYEQYF. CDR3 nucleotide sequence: TGTGCCAGCACCTTACTCCCATGGACAGGGGCCTACGAGCAGTACTTC.

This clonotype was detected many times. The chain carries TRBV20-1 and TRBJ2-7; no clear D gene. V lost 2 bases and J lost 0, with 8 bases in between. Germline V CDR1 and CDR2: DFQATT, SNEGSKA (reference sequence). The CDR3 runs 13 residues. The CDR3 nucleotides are TGCAGTGCTAGAAGGCGGAACTCCTACGAGCAGTACTTC. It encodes CSARRRNSYEQYF.

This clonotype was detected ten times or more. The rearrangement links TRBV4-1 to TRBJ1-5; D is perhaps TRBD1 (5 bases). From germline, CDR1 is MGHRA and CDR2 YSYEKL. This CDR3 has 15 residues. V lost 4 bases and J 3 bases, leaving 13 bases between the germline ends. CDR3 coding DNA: TGCGCCAGCAGCCTCCAGGGAGTAAACAATCAGCCCCAGCATTTT. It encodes CASSLQGVNNQPQHF.

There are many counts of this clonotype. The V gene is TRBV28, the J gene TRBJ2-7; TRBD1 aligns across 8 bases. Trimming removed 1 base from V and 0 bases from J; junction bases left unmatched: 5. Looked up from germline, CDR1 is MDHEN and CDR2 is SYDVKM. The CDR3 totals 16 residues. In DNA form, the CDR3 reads TGTGCCAGCAGTTTATACGGGACAGGATACTCCTACGAGCAGTACTTC. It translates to CASSLYGTGYSYEQYF. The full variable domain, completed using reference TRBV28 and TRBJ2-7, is DVKVTQSSRYLVKRTGEKVFLECVQDMDHENMFWYRQDPGLGLRLIYFSYDVKMKEKGDIPEGYSVSREKKERFSLILESASTNQTSMYLCASSLYGTGYSYEQYFGPGTRLTVT.

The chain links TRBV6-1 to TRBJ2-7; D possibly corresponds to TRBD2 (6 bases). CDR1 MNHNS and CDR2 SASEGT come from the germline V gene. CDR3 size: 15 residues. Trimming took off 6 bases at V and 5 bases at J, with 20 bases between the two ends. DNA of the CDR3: TGTGCCAGCAGAGAGGCGGGGAAGGGAAGGGACGAGCAGTACTTC. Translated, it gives CASREAGKGRDEQYF.

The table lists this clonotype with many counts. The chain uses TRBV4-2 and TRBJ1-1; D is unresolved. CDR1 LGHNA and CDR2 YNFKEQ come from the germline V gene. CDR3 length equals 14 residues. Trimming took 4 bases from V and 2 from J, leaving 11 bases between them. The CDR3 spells CASSPEDGNTEAFF. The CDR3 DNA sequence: TGTGCCAGCAGCCCCGAGGACGGCAACACTGAAGCTTTCTTT.

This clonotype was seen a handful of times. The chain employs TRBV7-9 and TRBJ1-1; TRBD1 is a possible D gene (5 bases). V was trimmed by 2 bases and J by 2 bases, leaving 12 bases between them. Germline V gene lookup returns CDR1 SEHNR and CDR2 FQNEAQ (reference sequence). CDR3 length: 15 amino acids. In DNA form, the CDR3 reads TGTGCCAGCAGCTTATCGGGGGGGGATAACACTGAAGCTTTCTTT. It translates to CASSLSGGDNTEAFF.

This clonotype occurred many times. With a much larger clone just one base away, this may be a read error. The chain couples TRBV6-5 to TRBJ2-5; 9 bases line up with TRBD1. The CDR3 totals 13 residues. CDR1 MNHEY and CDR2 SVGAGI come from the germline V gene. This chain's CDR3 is CATVQGAKETKYF. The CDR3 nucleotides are TGTGCCACCGTACAGGGGGCGAAAGAGACCAAGTACTTC.

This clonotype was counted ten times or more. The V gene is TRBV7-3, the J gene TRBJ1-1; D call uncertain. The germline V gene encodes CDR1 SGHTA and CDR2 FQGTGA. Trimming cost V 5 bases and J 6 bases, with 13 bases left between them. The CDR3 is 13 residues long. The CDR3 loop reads CASSLIIGAEAFF. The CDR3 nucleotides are TGTGCCAGCAGCCTAATTATAGGCGCTGAAGCTTTCTTT.

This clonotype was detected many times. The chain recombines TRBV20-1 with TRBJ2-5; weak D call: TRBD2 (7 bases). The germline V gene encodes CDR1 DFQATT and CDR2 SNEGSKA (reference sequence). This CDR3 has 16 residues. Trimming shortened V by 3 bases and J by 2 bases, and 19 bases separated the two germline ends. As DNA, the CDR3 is TGCAGTGCTAGGGGGGGGCTAGGACGAACACAAGAGACCCAGTACTTC. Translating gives CSARGGLGRTQETQYF.

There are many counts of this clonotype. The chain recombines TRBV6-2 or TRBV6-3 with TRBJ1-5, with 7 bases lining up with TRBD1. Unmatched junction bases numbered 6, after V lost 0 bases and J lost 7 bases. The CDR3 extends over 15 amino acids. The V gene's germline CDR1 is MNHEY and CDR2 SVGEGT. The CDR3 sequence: CASSYSRQGVQPQHF. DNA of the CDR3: TGTGCCAGCAGTTACTCGAGGCAGGGGGTACAGCCCCAGCATTTT.

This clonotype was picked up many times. The CDR3 loop is CASSQNLDRVFGYGYTF. CDR3 coding DNA: TGCGCCAGCAGCCAAAACCTAGACAGGGTTTTTGGCTATGGCTACACCTTC. The V and J genes are TRBV4-3 and TRBJ1-2; TRBD1 matches at 7 bases. The J segment lost 4 bases and the V segment lost 2 bases, leaving 13 bases of the junction unmatched. Germline CDR1 reads LGHNA; CDR2 reads YSLEER. CDR3 length: 17 amino acids.

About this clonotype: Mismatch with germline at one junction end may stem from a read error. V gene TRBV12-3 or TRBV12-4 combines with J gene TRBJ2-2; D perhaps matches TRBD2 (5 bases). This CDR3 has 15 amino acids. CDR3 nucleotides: TGTGCCAGCAGGTGGTCATCAAGAAACACCGGGGATCTGTTTTTT. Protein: CASRWSSRNTGDLFF.

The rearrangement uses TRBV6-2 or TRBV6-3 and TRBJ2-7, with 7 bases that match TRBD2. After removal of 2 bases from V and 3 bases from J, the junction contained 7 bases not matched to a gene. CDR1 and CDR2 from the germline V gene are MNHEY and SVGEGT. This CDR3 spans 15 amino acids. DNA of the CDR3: TGTGCCAGCAGTTACGGGAGGGAGTGGCGCTACGAGCAGTACTTC. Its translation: CASSYGREWRYEQYF.

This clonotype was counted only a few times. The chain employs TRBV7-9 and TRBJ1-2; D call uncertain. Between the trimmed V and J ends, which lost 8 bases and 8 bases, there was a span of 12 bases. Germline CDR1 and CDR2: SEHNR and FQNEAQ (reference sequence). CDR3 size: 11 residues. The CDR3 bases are TGTGCCAGCCCCGGGCGTATCGGCTACACCTTC. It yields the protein CASPGRIGYTF.

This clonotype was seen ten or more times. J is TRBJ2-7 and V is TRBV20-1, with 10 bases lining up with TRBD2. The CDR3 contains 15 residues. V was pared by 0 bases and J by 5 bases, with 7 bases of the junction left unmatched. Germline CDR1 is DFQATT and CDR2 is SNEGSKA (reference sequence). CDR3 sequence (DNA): TGCAGTGCTAGAGACCCTAGCGGGAGAAACCACGAGCAGTACTTC. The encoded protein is CSARDPSGRNHEQYF.

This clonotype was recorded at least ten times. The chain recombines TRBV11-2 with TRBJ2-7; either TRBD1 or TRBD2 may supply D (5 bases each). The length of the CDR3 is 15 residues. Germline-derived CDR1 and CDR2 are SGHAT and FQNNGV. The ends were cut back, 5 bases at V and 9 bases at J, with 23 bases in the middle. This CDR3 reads CASSVGDPQGGAQYF. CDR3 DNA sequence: TGTGCCAGCAGCGTGGGGGACCCACAAGGCGGTGCGCAGTACTTC.

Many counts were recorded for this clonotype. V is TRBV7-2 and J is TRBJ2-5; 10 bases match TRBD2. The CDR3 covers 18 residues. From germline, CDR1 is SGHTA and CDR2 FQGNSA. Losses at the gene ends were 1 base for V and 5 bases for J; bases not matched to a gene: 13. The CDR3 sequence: CASSLGGTSDSWWETQYF. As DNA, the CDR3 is TGTGCCAGCAGCTTAGGAGGGACTAGCGACAGTTGGTGGGAGACCCAGTACTTC.